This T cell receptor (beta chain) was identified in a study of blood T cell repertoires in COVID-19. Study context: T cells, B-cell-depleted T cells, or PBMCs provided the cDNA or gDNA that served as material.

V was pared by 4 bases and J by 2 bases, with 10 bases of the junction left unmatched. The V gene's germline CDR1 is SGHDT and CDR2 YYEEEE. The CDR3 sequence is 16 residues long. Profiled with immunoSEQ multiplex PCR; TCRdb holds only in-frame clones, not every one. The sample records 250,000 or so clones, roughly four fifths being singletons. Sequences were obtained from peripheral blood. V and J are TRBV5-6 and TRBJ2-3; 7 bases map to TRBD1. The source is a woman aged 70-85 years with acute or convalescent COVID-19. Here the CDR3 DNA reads TGTGCCAGCAGCCCTGTCGGACAGGAGATCACAGATACGCAGTATTTT. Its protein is CASSPVGQEITDTQYF.